This T cell receptor beta chain emerged from a study of T cells after yellow fever vaccination. Using its own MiXCR run on the 5' RACE reads, TCRdb lists one record per CDR3 protein. Here the sample spans approximately 610,000 distinct CDR3 sequences, less than 20% being singletons. The germline gives CDR1 SGHTA, CDR2 FQGTGA. CDR3 length equals 14 residues. Trimming pared 8 bases from V and 3 bases from J, leaving 13 bases between. The source was PBMCs, collected around 5 days after the first yellow fever vaccination. This clonotype was sampled from a man aged 18 to 29 who received the YFV17D yellow fever vaccine. The chain links TRBV7-3 to TRBJ2-2; no clear D. CDR3 DNA sequence: TGTGCCAGCGCGGCTACCTTTCACACCGGGGAGCTGTTTTTT. Amino acid sequence: CASAATFHTGELFF. The full variable domain, rest sourced from reference TRBV7-3 and TRBJ2-2, is GAGVSQTPSNKVTEKGKYVELRCDPISGHTALYWYRQSLGQGPEFLIYFQGTGAADDSGLPNDRFFAVRPEGSVSTLKIQRTERGDSAVYLCASAATFHTGELFFGEGSRLTVL.